A single sample is the source of the 23 T cell receptor beta chains below, sequenced in a study of cytomegalovirus exposure and HLA in healthy donors. This table comes from immunoSEQ multiplex PCR, and its TCRdb copy is limited to in-frame clones, with some not included. In the table there are around 300,000 clones, 70% to 90% of which are singletons. Sequencing was performed on PBMCs. The origin of the receptors is a woman aged 18-30 years in good health and CMV-seronegative.

This clone was detected only once. This chain joins TRBV27 and TRBJ2-7, with D perhaps matching TRBD2 (5 bases). CDR3 length: 15 residues. V was clipped by 5 bases and J by 4 bases, with 18 bases between them. CDR1 and CDR2 (germline): MNHEY, SMNVEV (reference sequence). The CDR3 region has the DNA TGTGCCAGCAGTCCGAGGGCCCGGTTGGAATACGAGCAGTACTTC. It translates to CASSPRARLEYEQYF.

The rearrangement joins TRBV28 to TRBJ2-7; the match to TRBD2 covers 7 bases. There are 15 residues in the CDR3. Germline loops: CDR1 MDHEN, CDR2 SYDVKM. Unmatched junction bases numbered 7, after V lost 0 bases and J lost 5 bases. CDR3 nucleotides: TGTGCCAGCAGTTTATGGGCGACTAGCCCCAACGAGCAGTACTTC. It yields the protein CASSLWATSPNEQYF. The variable domain in full, with the rest retrieved from reference TRBV28 and TRBJ2-7, is DVKVTQSSRYLVKRTGEKVFLECVQDMDHENMFWYRQDPGLGLRLIYFSYDVKMKEKGDIPEGYSVSREKKERFSLILESASTNQTSMYLCASSLWATSPNEQYFGPGTRLTVT.

The chain employs TRBV6-7 and TRBJ1-1; D gene uncertain. TRBV6-7 is an ORF for which the function is uncertain. V lost 0 bases to trimming and J lost 0 bases, with 5 bases between them. The CDR3 has 14 residues. CDR3 sequence reads: CASSYSRMNTEAFF. CDR3 bases: TGTGCCAGCAGTTACTCGCGGATGAACACTGAAGCTTTCTTT.

The chain carries TRBV9 and TRBJ2-2; unclear D gene. This CDR3 region has 12 residues. Per the germline V gene, CDR1 is SGDLS and CDR2 is YYNGEE. Between the trimmed V and J ends, which lost 5 bases and 4 bases, there was a span of 6 bases. CDR3 loop: CASSRITGELFF. CDR3 bases: TGTGCCAGCAGTAGAATCACCGGGGAGCTGTTTTTT.

This chain joins TRBV28 and TRBJ2-5, with unresolved D. The CDR3 covers 13 residues. The germline CDR1 and CDR2 sequences are MDHEN and SYDVKM. The V end was cut by 6 bases, the J end by 5 bases, with 13 bases between. CDR3 coding DNA: TGTGCCAGCAGCACTCAGGTAACGGAGACCCAGTACTTC. Protein product: CASSTQVTETQYF.

V and J are TRBV5-1 and TRBJ1-4, with a weak D call TRBD1 (5 bases). The length of the CDR3 is 18 residues. The V and J ends lost 0 bases and 4 bases respectively, with 19 bases between them. Per germline, CDR1 SGHRS and CDR2 YFSETQ. CDR3 nucleotide sequence: TGCGCCAGCAGCTTGGGTATTTCGGCCTGGGACTTTAATGAAAAACTGTTTTTT. This encodes CASSLGISAWDFNEKLFF.

The genes are TRBV30 and TRBJ1-5, with TRBD1 matching 7 bases. The CDR3 runs to 14 residues. In germline, CDR1 is GTSNPN, CDR2 SVGIG (reference sequence). After removal of 3 bases from V and 5 bases from J, the junction contained 7 bases not matched to a gene. The CDR3 reads CAWRGRGLYQPQHF. In DNA form, the CDR3 reads TGTGCCTGGAGAGGCAGGGGGTTGTATCAGCCCCAGCATTTT.

The rearrangement uses TRBV7-9 and TRBJ2-1; 10 positions agree with TRBD2. The junction had 8 bases not matched to a gene; V was cut back by 1 base and J by 2 bases. Germline loops: CDR1 SEHNR, CDR2 FQNEAQ (reference sequence). The CDR3 has 18 residues. CDR3 residues: CASSLVMGLAKTYNEQFF. For the CDR3, the DNA is TGTGCCAGCAGCTTAGTTATGGGACTAGCGAAAACCTACAATGAGCAGTTCTTC. Full variable domain (rest looked up from reference TRBV7-9 and TRBJ2-1): DTGVSQNPRHKITKRGQNVTFRCDPISEHNRLYWYRQTLGQGPEFLTYFQNEAQLEKSRLLSDRFSAERPKGSFSTLEIQRTEQGDSAMYLCASSLVMGLAKTYNEQFFGPGTRLTVL.

The chain employs TRBV29-1 and TRBJ2-7, with 7 bases matching TRBD1. The germline CDR1 and CDR2 sequences are SQVTM and ANQGSEA. V lost 4 bases, J lost 0 bases, and 3 bases stayed unmatched. The CDR3 extends over 13 amino acids. The CDR3 here is CSVGYRGSYEQYF. CDR3 in DNA: TGCAGCGTTGGTTACAGGGGCTCCTACGAGCAGTACTTC.

CDR3 DNA sequence: TGCGCCAGCAGCTTGGTAGTAGATACCACAGATACGCAGTATTTT. Translated: CASSLVVDTTDTQYF. This chain joins TRBV5-1 and TRBJ2-3; D is ambiguous. The CDR3 covers 15 residues. Looked up from germline, CDR1 is SGHRS and CDR2 is YFSETQ. Deletions cut 0 bases from V and 2 bases from J, with 10 bases between. The variable domain in full, completed from reference TRBV5-1 and TRBJ2-3, reads KAGVTQTPRYLIKTRGQQVTLSCSPISGHRSVSWYQQTPGQGLQFLFEYFSETQRNKGNFPGRFSGRQFSNSRSEMNVSTLELGDSALYLCASSLVVDTTDTQYFGPGTRLTVL.

The rearrangement joins TRBV6-5 to TRBJ2-7; 11 bases align to TRBD2. V shed 6 bases, J shed 1 base, and the junction held 5 bases outside the gene matches. CDR1 MNHEY and CDR2 SVGAGI come from the germline V gene. The CDR3 contains 15 residues. The CDR3 DNA follows: TGTGCCAGCAGCTCGGGACTAGCGGCATCCTACGAGCAGTACTTC. Its translation: CASSSGLAASYEQYF.

J is TRBJ1-2 and V is TRBV11-2; D ambiguous. The germline V gene encodes CDR1 SGHAT and CDR2 FQNNGV. CDR3 length equals 14 residues. The CDR3 DNA reads TGTTGTTCTGGAGGAATGAACTCTAACTATGGCTACACCTTC. It is translated as CCSGGMNSNYGYTF.

The chain carries TRBV7-3 and TRBJ2-7; 9 bases map to TRBD1. V gave up 3 bases and J gave up 6 bases; unmatched junction bases: 3. Germline V gene sequence: CDR1 SGHTA, CDR2 FQGTGA. CDR3 size: 13 residues. CDR3 protein: CASSLTGGSEQYF. The DNA for the CDR3 is TGTGCCAGCAGCTTGACAGGGGGTAGCGAGCAGTACTTC.

In its sample, this clone was seen a few times. V and J are TRBV6-1 and TRBJ1-2; D is undetermined. The ends were cut back, 2 bases at V and 11 bases at J, with 12 bases in the middle. CDR1 and CDR2 (germline): MNHNS, SASEGT. CDR3 length: 12 residues. The CDR3 nucleotides are TGTGCCAGCAGTGAAAGGCCGCACGGGTACACCTTC. This encodes CASSERPHGYTF.

V usage is TRBV21-1 and J usage is TRBJ2-7; the table's D call TRBD2 went unverified against the DNA. TRBV21-1 is an annotated pseudogene. This CDR3 is built from 21 residues. Here the CDR3 reads CASSKNLLRTTPEPSSYEQYF. Written as DNA, the CDR3 is TGTGCCAGCAGCAAAAATTTACTTAGGACTACCCCCGAACCGAGCTCCTACGAGCAGTACTTC.

The chain couples TRBV2 to TRBJ1-2; 9 nucleotides align to TRBD1. Germline V gene lookup returns CDR1 SNHLY and CDR2 FYNNEI. The CDR3 covers 14 residues. With 6 bases clipped from V and 4 bases from J, the junction kept 6 bases outside the gene matches. As DNA, the CDR3 is TGTGCCAGCAGCTTCACAGGGGGCAGCTATGGCTACACCTTC. Its translation: CASSFTGGSYGYTF.

The V and J genes are TRBV9 and TRBJ1-1, with D uncertain. CDR3 length equals 14 residues. Germline V lookup: CDR1 SGDLS, CDR2 YYNGEE. V was clipped by 5 bases and J by 0 bases, with 11 bases between them. The CDR3 reads CASSNGEVNTEAFF. In DNA form, the CDR3 reads TGTGCCAGCAGTAACGGGGAGGTGAACACTGAAGCTTTCTTT.

This chain connects TRBV27 to TRBJ2-1; 9 nucleotides align to TRBD2. The CDR3 has 16 amino acids. The germline V gene encodes CDR1 MNHEY and CDR2 SMNVEV (reference sequence). V gave up 5 bases and J gave up 4 bases; unmatched junction bases: 9. CDR3 coding DNA: TGTGCCAGCAGTACCTTAGCGGGAGCCTGGTACAATGAGCAGTTCTTC. It is translated as CASSTLAGAWYNEQFF.

The chain employs TRBV27 and TRBJ1-2; weak D call: TRBD1 (5 bases). Germline CDR1 and CDR2: MNHEY and SMNVEV (reference sequence). There are 14 residues in the CDR3. Trimming took off 2 bases at V and 4 bases at J, with 11 bases between the two ends. The CDR3 DNA reads as TGTGCCAGCAGTTTACGGGGGAACTCCTATGGCTACACCTTC. Amino acids: CASSLRGNSYGYTF.

The chain uses TRBV30 and TRBJ1-4; D might be TRBD1 (6 bases). This CDR3 spans 15 amino acids. The germline V gene has CDR1 GTSNPN and CDR2 SVGIG (reference sequence). V was pared by 2 bases and J by 5 bases, with 15 bases between. This chain's CDR3 is CAWSLNRARNEKLFF. In DNA form, the CDR3 reads TGTGCCTGGAGTCTGAACAGGGCTCGAAATGAAAAACTGTTTTTT.

This chain uses TRBV6-6 with TRBJ1-2, with 7 positions matching TRBD1. The CDR3 is made up of 14 amino acids. From germline, CDR1 is MNHNY and CDR2 SVGAGI (reference sequence). Trimming at V came to 4 bases and at J to 8 bases, leaving 10 bases not matched to a gene. The CDR3 region is CASSSSDRVRGYTF. In DNA form, the CDR3 reads TGTGCCAGCAGTTCCTCAGACAGGGTGAGAGGCTACACCTTC.

The genes are TRBV15 and TRBJ1-1; 9 bases match TRBD1. V gave up 7 bases and J gave up 1 base; unmatched junction bases: 1. Germline V gene data show CDR1 as LNHNV and CDR2 as YYDKDF (reference sequence). This CDR3 has 13 residues. The CDR3 DNA sequence: TGTGCCACCACGGGACAGGGGAACACTGAAGCTTTCTTT. It codes for CATTGQGNTEAFF.

The V gene is TRBV7-9, the J gene TRBJ2-5; 8 bases agree with TRBD1. J lost 4 bases, V lost 1 base, and 17 bases had no gene match. Germline loops: CDR1 SEHNR, CDR2 FQNEAQ (reference sequence). The CDR3 runs 19 residues. The CDR3 reads CASSLGQGITDELGETQYF. CDR3 sequence (DNA): TGTGCCAGCAGCTTAGGACAGGGGATAACGGATGAACTCGGAGAGACCCAGTACTTC. The full variable domain, rest sourced from reference TRBV7-9 and TRBJ2-5, is DTGVSQNPRHKITKRGQNVTFRCDPISEHNRLYWYRQTLGQGPEFLTYFQNEAQLEKSRLLSDRFSAERPKGSFSTLEIQRTEQGDSAMYLCASSLGQGITDELGETQYFGPGTRLLVL.